This TCR beta chain was identified during a study of cytomegalovirus exposure and HLA in healthy donors listed by TCRdb under 2017. With respect to the entire study: In an earlier analysis of 450 to 750 of the donors, 276 Gb of sequence data and 90 million to 120 million unique TCR beta sequences from roughly 180 million T cells were reported. The study used immunosequencing to profile the T cell repertoires of around 600 subjects and linked those repertoires to cytomegalovirus serostatus. Roughly 5 DR-DQ haplotypes were handled as single units for association and clustering because linkage in the cohort was strong. To predict cytomegalovirus infection status, the study brought together high-throughput TCR immunosequencing, statistical association of individual TCRs with disease status, and machine learning. Along with the approximately 650-subject first cohort, a separate validation cohort of around 110 different subjects was used. Alongside the repertoire data, information on donor age, sex, ethnicity and CMV serostatus was compiled. A later analysis re-examined previously published TCR beta repertoires from more than 650 donors and added high-resolution HLA genotyping to investigate patterns of TCR occurrence. An early release covering 550 to 650 HLA-typed donors comprised 250 to 350 gigabases of sequencing data and roughly 85 million unique TCR sequences. Among some 410 genotyped donors of the cohort, an average of approximately 200,000 unique TCR beta nucleotide sequences was sequenced per donor, of which 15% to 20% were non-productive. All discovery cohort repertoires had been generated on a single sequencing platform. The number of typed donors differed by locus: about 620-640 for A, B, C, DRB1 and DQB1; roughly 510 for DQA1; approximately 600 for DPA1; and roughly 490 for DPB1. Both class I and class II loci were covered by HLA typing, at four-digit resolution. The study aimed to test whether signatures of past pathogen exposure could be identified by cataloging public T cell receptors. Rather than drawing on any new phenotypic data, the later analysis identified candidate immune exposures from TCR beta sequences and the way those sequences occurred across donors. An earlier analysis of fewer than 700 of the donors applied high-throughput TCR beta sequencing to assess whether each TCR beta V gene segment acted as functional or pseudogenic. A later genetic analysis took genome-wide SNP genotypes for about 60% of the roughly 670 donors and used that subset as a discovery cohort. The genetic ancestry cluster associated with self-reported Caucasian donors included 81% of the 398 genotyped donors.

The cohort was made up of about 670 healthy bone marrow donors. At the time of sampling, all cohort members were nominally healthy, though unrecorded immune exposures were likely present. The donor tested CMV seropositive and was one of the 289 seropositive cohort members. Each donor provided a peripheral blood sample, and peripheral blood mononuclear cells were used for TCR beta sequencing. The Qiagen DNeasy Blood Extraction Kit was used to extract genomic DNA from the blood cell samples. The CDR3 goes from the cysteine to the phenylalanine over 16 residues. The DNA shown is the 48-base CDR3, in frame from base 1. The germline ends are 19 bases apart after V is trimmed by 0 bases and J by 7 bases. CDR1 and CDR2, looked up from the germline V gene, are SGHAT and FQNNGV. On this clone: Its target antigen remains unknown. No clone much larger than this one lies a single base away; base qualities are absent.

The paper's findings and limits, for the study overall: Some IMGT-functional V segments, including TRBV6-2 and TRBV6-3, could not be told apart with the 87-base-pair reads, so those segments were excluded. Assigning TCR associations to individual alleles was difficult when HLA alleles, especially DR and DQ, strongly co-occurred. According to a later genetic analysis, donors in an Asian-associated ancestry cluster had fewer N-insertions in productive TCRs than the approximately 700-donor mean. CMV serostatus was the only immune exposure information available for the cohort. V-gene and J-gene trimming of TCR beta chains was associated with a missense DCLRE1C variant in a later genetic analysis, and the association was replicated in an independent cohort. The study gave a list of around 170 TCR beta chains associated with cytomegalovirus. Roughly uniform sequencing depth across donors was assumed in presence/absence analyses, although this assumption may not hold. Most TCR sequences were observed very rarely across donors, whereas some public TCRs were present in many individuals. In a later analysis, HLA-associated TCR beta chains showed more clonal expansion and lower generation probabilities than non-associated chains that were equally common. Because HLA typing was unavailable for some donors at each locus, only the typed subset was used in association tests. Several of the top co-occurrence clusters appeared to be linked to parvovirus B19, influenza, CMV and Epstein-Barr virus, according to a later analysis. The authors suggested that the approach could potentially be generalized to other disease states and immunological phenotypes. In a later analysis, the rate of TCR association differed among HLA loci, with DRB1 alleles having the most associated TCRs and HLA-C alleles having the fewest. Broadly in line with IMGT annotations, most TCR beta V segments showed up in productive rearrangements about 87% or about 30% of the time in an earlier analysis of several hundred of the donors. Only TCR beta chains were sequenced in this cohort, and the absence of alpha or paired-chain data limited detectable features. Most CMV-associated TCR beta chains appeared to be HLA-restricted in a later analysis, and the HLA associations seemed to be driven largely by CMV exposure. The classifier was reported to diagnose cytomegalovirus status with high specificity and sensitivity in both the original and validation cohorts. A further reported finding was that TCR beta sequences accurately predicted the HLA-A and HLA-B alleles for most subjects in the first cohort. The earlier analysis of almost 600 of the donors excluded some 15 rarely observed V segments, including chromosome 9 orphons, because counts were too low. A cluster of highly shared sequence variants was judged likely to represent a technical artifact of the sequencing pipeline. A few of the identified cytomegalovirus-associated TCR beta chains were confirmed in vitro to be specific for cytomegalovirus antigens. Linkage disequilibrium might explain the correlated functional status among segregating V segments, but an unknown experimental factor could not be ruled out. A later analysis associated around 16,000 TCR beta sequences with specific HLA alleles at a false discovery rate of 0.05.

The library relied on the immunoSEQ multiplex PCR assay. The multiplex PCR relied on a mix of 60 forward primers for TCR Vbeta segments and 13 reverse primers for TCR Jbeta segments. The CDR3 region of rearranged TCR beta genes was amplified from genomic DNA by a multiplex PCR assay. Amplified TCR beta libraries were sequenced as 87-base-pair reads on the Illumina HiSeq System. The authors' analysis ran thus. Across the 640 or so repertoires, a later analysis counted approximately 83 million unique TCR beta chains, roughly 11 million of which were shared by at least two donors. Raw reads were error-corrected and collapsed into unique sequences with a nearest-neighbor algorithm that merged closely related sequences to remove PCR and sequencing errors. To assign V, D and J gene segments, CDR3 sequences were aligned to IMGT reference sequences. For a sequence to be retained, a match of at least six nucleotides to both a V gene segment and a J gene segment was required. Rearrangements were called productive when the CDR3 lacked stop codons and stayed in frame with V and J; all others were non-productive. CDR3 was defined by IMGT convention, running from the second conserved V-encoded cysteine to the conserved J-encoded phenylalanine. The earlier analysis of a few hundred of the donors excluded any sequence lacking an unambiguous match to a single V gene segment. An earlier analysis of approximately 590 of the donors classified V segments as functional when productive rearrangements were above 56.7% and as segregating when the standard deviation between donors was above 5%. A statistical classification framework was built for diagnosing cytomegalovirus status from the catalog of TCR beta chain sequences. V and J gene assignment, in a later analysis, came from comparing TCR nucleotide sequences with IMGT/GENE-DB human TR gene sequences. The TCRdist pipeline was used in a later analysis to assign CDR3 sequences and most-parsimonious VDJ recombination scenarios. In a later analysis, each TCR beta chain was defined by its CDR3 amino acid sequence together with its V-gene family, and reads lacking a unique V-gene family were excluded. A later analysis removed roughly 590 highly shared, low-generation-probability nucleotide sequences to deal with suspected cross-contamination and a sequencing artifact. A later analysis calculated a clonal expansion index for each public chain from normalized within-repertoire ranks of inferred template counts. Generation probabilities in a later analysis came from a VDJ recombination model fitted to out-of-frame rearrangements, and those results were checked against IGoR. In a later analysis, TCR-TCR, TCR-HLA and TCR-CMV co-occurrence was scored with hypergeometric tests, and a repertoire-size bias correction was applied to TCR pairs. False discovery rates were estimated in a later analysis by permuting HLA or CMV assignments 20 times. In a later analysis, co-occurring TCRs were grouped using DBSCAN, and TCRdist sequence similarity was added for clustering within HLA-allele-positive subsets. Repertoires with fewer than 30,000 or more than 120,000 public chains, plus five repertoires with anomalous nucleotide sharing, were excluded from co-occurrence clustering. In its TCRdb copy, this immuneACCESS table keeps in-frame sequences only and misses some clones. Where compared with another copy, unresolved V genes explain less than half of these, and the others have no known cause. That table supplies the V and J calls and clone size; D and trimming were determined from the DNA. Present in this sample are about 130,000 clones, about 74% of which were seen just once. The ten largest clones represent over 5% of the sample.

The V and J segments used are TRBV11-2 and TRBJ2-7; the D region possibly corresponds to TRBD2 (6 bases align). Sequenced input: PBMCs. The sequence came from a man aged 35 to 55 in good health and CMV-seropositive. Here the CDR3 is given as CASSLDPTGVAGEQYF. The nucleotides are TGTGCCAGCAGCTTAGATCCAACGGGGGTGGCTGGGGAGCAGTACTTC.